Listed below are T cell receptor beta chains from one sample, sequenced in a study of T cells in Graves' hyperthyroidism and ophthalmopathy. TCRdb recomputed calls from the multiplex PCR reads with MiXCR, one row per CDR3 protein. Among 450,000 to 500,000 distinct CDR3 sequences, about 20% were seen once, and the ten largest hold approximately 49%. The sequencing sample was made of blood. Every receptor here comes from a woman in her seventies with Graves' ophthalmopathy. Each CDR3 is given with its conserved first and last residue. The D gene is left open where the match is weak. Some rows mark clone size as missing; the rest say once, few, many or name a class of expanded clone.

J gene,V gene,clone size,D gene,CDR3 protein,CDR3 DNA
TRBJ2-7,TRBV6-2/TRBV6-3,-,TRBD2,CASHLRAGVVEQYF,TGTGCCAGCCATCTTCGGGCGGGAGTCGTCGAGCAGTACTTC
TRBJ2-3,TRBV20-1,few,-,CSSRVDGPTDTQYF,TGCAGTTCCCGGGTGGACGGACCCACAGATACGCAGTATTTT
TRBJ2-7,TRBV4-3,-,-,CASRFGQWGRISYEQYF,TGCGCCAGCAGATTCGGACAGTGGGGCAGAATATCCTACGAGCAGTACTTC
TRBJ1-6,TRBV20-1,-,-,CSARDSGRTSSRNSPLHF,TGCAGTGCTAGAGATAGCGGCAGGACCTCCTCTAGGAATTCACCCCTCCACTTT
TRBJ1-5,TRBV20-1,many,TRBD1,CSARTWTGLADGNQPQHF,TGCAGTGCTAGGACCTGGACAGGCCTCGCTGATGGCAATCAGCCCCAGCATTTT
TRBJ2-7,TRBV11-2,few,TRBD2,CASSLFGTNYEQYF,TGTGCCAGCAGCTTATTCGGGACTAACTACGAGCAGTACTTC
TRBJ2-7,TRBV20-1,-,-,CSAPSGSPSLEQYF,TGCAGTGCCCCCTCAGGGAGCCCCTCACTAGAGCAGTACTTC
TRBJ1-5,TRBV6-6,-,TRBD1,CASSYLRTGRQHF,TGTGCCAGCAGTTACCTTCGGACAGGGAGACAGCATTTT
TRBJ2-5,TRBV25-1,few,-,CASGFSVETQYF,TGTGCCAGCGGTTTTAGTGTAGAGACCCAGTACTTC
TRBJ2-5,TRBV6-1,many,-,CASSEGGSLLVETQYF,TGTGCCAGCAGTGAAGGGGGCAGTCTCTTAGTTGAGACCCAGTACTTC
TRBJ2-3,TRBV3-1,-,-,CASSFAGARDGTQYF,TGTGCCAGCAGCTTCGCTGGGGCGAGGGATGGTACGCAGTATTTT
TRBJ2-1,TRBV7-3,many,-,CASSISSLSNEQFF,TGTGCCAGCAGCATAAGCTCCCTGAGCAATGAGCAGTTCTTC
TRBJ2-1,TRBV20-1,-,TRBD1,CSARRAGTGNNEQFF,TGCAGTGCTAGACGCGCCGGGACAGGGAACAATGAGCAGTTCTTC
TRBJ2-5,TRBV29-1,-,-,CSVEATVLGETQYF,TGCAGCGTTGAAGCGACAGTACTGGGGGAGACCCAGTACTTC
TRBJ1-1,TRBV19,-,TRBD1,CASIPRDRVLTEAFF,TGTGCCAGTATCCCCCGGGACAGGGTGTTGACTGAAGCTTTCTTT
TRBJ2-7,TRBV27,-,-,CASSLGPGDYEQYF,TGTGCCAGCAGTTTAGGCCCAGGGGACTACGAGCAGTACTTC
TRBJ2-7,TRBV7-2,-,-,CASSSRWGPYEQYF,TGTGCCAGCAGCTCACGATGGGGCCCCTACGAGCAGTACTTC
TRBJ2-1,TRBV6-1,few,-,CASSTSGVARNEQFF,-
TRBJ2-7,TRBV5-6,-,TRBD1,CASSFGTGVSYEQYF,TGTGCCAGCAGCTTCGGGACAGGGGTCTCCTACGAGCAGTACTTC
TRBJ2-3,TRBV2,many,-,CASSGGYSGDTQYF,TGTGCCAGCAGTGGAGGGTATTCGGGGGATACGCAGTATTTT
TRBJ2-1,TRBV6-2/TRBV6-3,few,-,CASRPLGSSYNEQFF,TGTGCCAGCAGGCCATTAGGGAGCTCCTACAATGAGCAGTTCTTC
TRBJ2-3,TRBV6-1,-,-,CASSDPRGVGDTQYF,TGTGCCAGCAGTGATCCTAGGGGGGTGGGGGATACGCAGTATTTT
TRBJ2-1,TRBV6-5,-,TRBD2,CASSYSFPGLAGGPYNEQFF,TGTGCCAGCAGTTACTCGTTCCCGGGACTAGCGGGAGGGCCCTACAATGAGCAGTTCTTC
TRBJ2-4,TRBV6-2/TRBV6-3,few,-,CASSYGTYENIQYF,TGTGCCAGCAGTTACGGGACCTACGAAAACATTCAGTACTTC
TRBJ2-7,TRBV3-1,many,-,CASSQGAPYEQYF,TGTGCCAGCAGCCAAGGGGCACCCTACGAGCAGTACTTC
TRBJ2-7,TRBV4-1,-,-,CASSPSDGSLHEQYF,TGCGCCAGCAGCCCGTCTGACGGGAGTCTCCACGAGCAGTACTTC
TRBJ2-1,TRBV10-3,few,-,CAISVTDSPTTPQFF,TGTGCCATCAGCGTTACTGACAGCCCCACGACCCCCCAGTTCTTC
TRBJ2-3,TRBV5-1,-,TRBD2,CASTLGGSSTDTQYF,TGCGCCAGTACCCTGGGGGGGAGCTCCACAGATACGCAGTATTTT
TRBJ1-4,TRBV25-1,-,-,CASRPAGPNERLFF,TGTGCCAGCAGGCCGGCGGGGCCGAATGAAAGACTGTTTTTT
TRBJ2-7,TRBV5-1,-,TRBD1,CASSRAGTGSHEQYF,TGCGCCAGCAGCCGCGCCGGGACAGGGAGCCACGAGCAGTACTTC
TRBJ1-6,TRBV9,few,TRBD1,CASALGTDNSPLHF,TGTGCCAGCGCGCTCGGGACAGATAATTCACCCCTCCACTTT